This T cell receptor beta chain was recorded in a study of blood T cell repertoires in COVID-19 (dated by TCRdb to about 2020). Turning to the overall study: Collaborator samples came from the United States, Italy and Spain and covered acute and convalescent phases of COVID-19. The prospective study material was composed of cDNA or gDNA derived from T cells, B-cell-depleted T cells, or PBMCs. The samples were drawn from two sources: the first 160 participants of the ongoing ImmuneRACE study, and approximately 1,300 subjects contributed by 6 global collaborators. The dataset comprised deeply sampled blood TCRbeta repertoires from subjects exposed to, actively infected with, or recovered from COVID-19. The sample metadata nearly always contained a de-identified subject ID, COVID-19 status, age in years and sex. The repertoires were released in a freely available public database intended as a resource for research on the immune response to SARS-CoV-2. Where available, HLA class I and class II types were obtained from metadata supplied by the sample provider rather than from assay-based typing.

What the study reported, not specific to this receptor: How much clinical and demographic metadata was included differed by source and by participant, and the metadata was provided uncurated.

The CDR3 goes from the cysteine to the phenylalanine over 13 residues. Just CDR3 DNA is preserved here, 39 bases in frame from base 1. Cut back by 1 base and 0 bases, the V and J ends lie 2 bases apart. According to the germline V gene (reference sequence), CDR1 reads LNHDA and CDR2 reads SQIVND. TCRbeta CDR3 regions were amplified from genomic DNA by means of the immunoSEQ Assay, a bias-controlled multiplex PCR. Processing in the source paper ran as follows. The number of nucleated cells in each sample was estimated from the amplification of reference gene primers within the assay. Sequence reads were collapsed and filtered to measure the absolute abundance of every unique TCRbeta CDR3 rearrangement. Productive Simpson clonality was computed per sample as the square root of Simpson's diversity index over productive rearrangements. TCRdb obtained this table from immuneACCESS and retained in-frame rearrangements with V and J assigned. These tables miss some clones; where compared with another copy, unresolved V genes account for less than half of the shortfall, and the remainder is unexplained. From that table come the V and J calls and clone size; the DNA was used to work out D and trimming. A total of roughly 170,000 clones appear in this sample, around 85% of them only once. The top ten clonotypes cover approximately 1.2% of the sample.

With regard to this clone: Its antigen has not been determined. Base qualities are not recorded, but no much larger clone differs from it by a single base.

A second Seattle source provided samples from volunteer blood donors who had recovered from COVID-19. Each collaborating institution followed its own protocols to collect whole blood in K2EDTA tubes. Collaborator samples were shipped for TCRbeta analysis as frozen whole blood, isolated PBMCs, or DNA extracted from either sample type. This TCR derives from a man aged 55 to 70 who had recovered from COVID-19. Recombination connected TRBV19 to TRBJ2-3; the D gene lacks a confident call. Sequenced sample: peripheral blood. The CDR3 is CASSIASTDTQYF. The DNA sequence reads TGTGCCAGTAGTATAGCTAGCACAGATACGCAGTATTTT.